One sample yielded the 10 T cell receptor beta chains listed below, sequenced in a study of blood T cell repertoires in COVID-19. The method was immunoSEQ multiplex PCR; TCRdb's version includes in-frame clones alone and lacks a portion of them. The sample consists of hundreds of thousands of clones, 70% to 90% of them appearing once. The specimen was peripheral blood. The receptors come from a woman younger than 30 who had recovered from COVID-19.

The chain recombines TRBV19 with TRBJ1-5, with a possible D match to TRBD1 (6 bases). CDR3 length: 15 residues. Trimming removed 6 bases at V and 10 bases at J, with 22 bases between. CDR1 is LNHDA and CDR2 is SQIVND in the germline V gene (reference sequence). CDR3 DNA sequence: TGTGCCAGTAGGGAAACACACAGGGCCAGGGAACCCCAGCATTTT. Translated: CASRETHRAREPQHF.

The V gene is TRBV29-1, the J gene TRBJ2-1, with D tentatively TRBD2 (5 bases). The CDR3 totals 11 residues. Germline V gene lookup returns CDR1 SQVTM and CDR2 ANQGSEA. V lost 6 bases, J lost 9 bases, and 12 bases lay in between. CDR3 region: CSVDGLTEQFF. Written as DNA, the CDR3 is TGCAGCGTCGACGGACTGACTGAGCAGTTCTTC.

This chain links TRBV5-1 with TRBJ2-7, with D possibly matching TRBD2 (6 bases). Trimming pared 5 bases from V and 7 bases from J, leaving 16 bases between. The CDR3 contains 13 residues. In germline, CDR1 is SGHRS, CDR2 YFSETQ. DNA of the CDR3: TGCGCCAGCAGTTGGACTACAGCGGGTGAGCAGTACTTC. Translated: CASSWTTAGEQYF. Full variable domain (rest looked up from reference TRBV5-1 and TRBJ2-7): KAGVTQTPRYLIKTRGQQVTLSCSPISGHRSVSWYQQTPGQGLQFLFEYFSETQRNKGNFPGRFSGRQFSNSRSEMNVSTLELGDSALYLCASSWTTAGEQYFGPGTRLTVT.

V usage is TRBV7-9 and J usage is TRBJ2-3; 8 bases line up with TRBD1. Trimming cost V 6 bases and J 2 bases; bases outside gene matches: 13. Germline CDR1 and CDR2: SEHNR and FQNEAQ (reference sequence). This CDR3 contains 17 residues. CDR3 protein: CASSGGRGQGLTDTQYF. DNA of the CDR3: TGTGCCAGCAGTGGGGGGCGTGGACAGGGCCTCACAGATACGCAGTATTTT.

This chain joins TRBV25-1 and TRBJ1-4; D remains unclear. This CDR3 has 13 amino acids. Germline-derived CDR1 and CDR2 are MGHDK and SYGVNS. Trimming cost V 7 bases and J 5 bases, with 11 bases left between them. The CDR3 is CASNEGANEKLFF. The CDR3 region has the DNA TGTGCCAGCAACGAGGGCGCGAATGAAAAACTGTTTTTT.

The rearrangement uses TRBV6-5 and TRBJ2-5; 9 nucleotides agree with TRBD2. V trimming: 7 bases; J trimming: 4 bases; junction bases outside the gene matches: 4. The germline CDR1 and CDR2 sequences are MNHEY and SVGAGI. CDR3 size: 13 residues. The DNA of the CDR3 is TGTGCCAGCAACGTTAGCGGGAGAGAGACCCAGTACTTC. Amino acids: CASNVSGRETQYF.

The chain couples TRBV27 to TRBJ2-7; TRBD1 might be the D (6 bases). The V gene lost 5 bases and the J gene lost 7 bases, with 21 bases spanning the gap. The CDR3 length is 15 residues. Looked up from germline, CDR1 is MNHEY and CDR2 is SMNVEV (reference sequence). CDR3 nucleotides: TGTGCCAGCAGTCCAAAACCGGGACAAAAAAGAGAGCAGTACTTC. Residues: CASSPKPGQKREQYF.

Only a few counts were recorded for this clone. The rearrangement links TRBV4-3 to TRBJ1-2, with 7 positions matching TRBD1. CDR1 is LGHNA, CDR2 YSLEER, per germline. The CDR3 runs 14 residues. The V gene end was trimmed by 1 base and the J gene end by 5 bases; junction bases not matched to a gene: 4. CDR3 sequence (DNA): TGCGCCAGCAGCCAAGGGACAGGAGAGTATGGCTACACCTTC. Its protein is CASSQGTGEYGYTF.

The chain combines TRBV6-5 with TRBJ1-1, with D perhaps matching TRBD1 (5 bases). The CDR3 covers 14 residues. Germline V gene lookup returns CDR1 MNHEY and CDR2 SVGAGI. Trimming left V 9 bases short and J 1 base short, with 15 bases between. The CDR3 nucleotides read TGTGCCAGTGGTTCGGGACTCCGGAACACTGAAGCTTTCTTT. This gives the protein CASGSGLRNTEAFF.

This chain joins TRBV27 and TRBJ1-2; D perhaps matches TRBD1 (5 bases). V gave up 5 bases and J gave up 4 bases, with 17 bases separating them. CDR3 length: 15 amino acids. Germline lookup yields CDR1 MNHEY and CDR2 SMNVEV (reference sequence). CDR3 protein: CASSPDTRTTYGYTF. The CDR3 coding sequence is TGTGCCAGCAGTCCCGATACTCGGACAACCTATGGCTACACCTTC.